This T cell receptor (beta chain) was profiled in a study of T cells in Graves' hyperthyroidism and ophthalmopathy. It was RNA transcripts that yielded the amplified TCR beta CDR3 regions. TCR CDR3 regions were first amplified by RT-PCR with HTBI primers. MiXCR was run by TCRdb on the multiplex PCR reads, yielding one entry per CDR3 protein. This sample carries a few hundred thousand distinct CDR3 sequences, 15% to 20% of them seen once, and the ten largest clones take 25% to 30%. This CDR3 contains 14 residues. V trimming: 8 bases; J trimming: 8 bases; junction bases outside the gene matches: 7. The study's findings and limits: The model's output predicted ophthalmopathy at a median of roughly 6.9 months prior to onset. Most thyroid-expanded clonotypes above 0.001 were also found in blood.

Patients having uncontrolled infection, another autoimmune disease, pregnancy or lactation were not included. This clonotype was seen many times. Its antigen is unidentified. This TCR was sampled from a woman younger than 45 with Graves' ophthalmopathy. The V gene is TRBV12-3 or TRBV12-4, the J gene TRBJ2-1, with 12 bases lining up with TRBD2. The material sequenced was blood. CDR3 region: CASSPTSGSHEQFF. The CDR3 nucleotides are TGTGCCAGCTCGCCGACTAGCGGGAGTCATGAGCAGTTCTTC.